This TCR beta chain was profiled in a study of blood T cell repertoires in COVID-19 (dated by TCRdb to 2019 to 2021). Study-wide context: The collaborator samples originated in the United States, Italy and Spain and spanned the acute and convalescent phases of COVID-19. The material from the prospective study consisted of cDNA or gDNA derived from T cells, B-cell-depleted T cells, or PBMCs. Sample metadata almost always included a de-identified subject ID, COVID-19 status, age in years and sex. Samples were obtained from the ongoing ImmuneRACE study (first 160 participants) and from about 1,300 subjects provided by 6 global collaborators. The dataset comprised deeply sampled blood TCRbeta repertoires from subjects exposed to, actively infected with, or recovered from COVID-19. The repertoires were released in a freely available public database meant as a resource for research on the immune response to SARS-CoV-2. HLA class I and class II types, where available, came from metadata supplied by the sample provider rather than from assay-based typing. What the work shows at the level of the full study, not this receptor alone: How much clinical and demographic metadata was included differed by source and by participant, and the metadata was provided uncurated.

Compared with germline, V lacks 2 bases and J lacks 5 bases; bases without a gene match: 8. Inclusive of the bounding cysteine and phenylalanine, the CDR3 is 17 residues long. The DNA shown is the 51-base CDR3, in frame from base 1. Via the germline V gene, CDR1 is SGDLS and CDR2 YYNGEE. TCRbeta CDR3 regions were amplified from genomic DNA by means of the immunoSEQ Assay, a bias-controlled multiplex PCR. Concerning the study's data processing: The number of nucleated cells in each sample was estimated from the amplification of reference gene primers within the assay. Sequence reads were collapsed and filtered to measure the absolute abundance of every unique TCRbeta CDR3 rearrangement. For each sample, productive Simpson clonality was calculated by taking the square root of Simpson's diversity index across productive rearrangements. Drawn from immuneACCESS, this table holds only the in-frame rearrangements with V and J called that TCRdb kept. Clones are partly lost; checked studies trace under half to an unresolved V gene and leave the rest unexplained. V, J and clone size are those of that table, while D and trimming were read from the DNA. The sample table holds 250,000 to 350,000 clones, of which around nine tenths were seen once. The ten largest clones represent roughly 10% of the sample.

Points on this clone: Its antigen target is currently unknown. Within one base of it there is no much larger clone, and no base qualities were kept.

One collaborating source in Seattle enrolled patients during active infection and followed them longitudinally through the course of disease. The collaborating institutions used their own protocols to collect whole blood in K2EDTA tubes. For TCRbeta analysis, collaborator samples were shipped as frozen whole blood, as isolated PBMCs, or as DNA extracted from either sample type. Sequencing was carried out using peripheral blood. This sequence uses TRBV9 and TRBJ2-3; the central 13 bases match TRBD2. The sequence was collected from a woman younger than 45 with COVID-19, enrolled during active disease. The CDR3 amino acid sequence is: CASSVFGLAGDGDTQYF. The DNA reads TGTGCCAGCAGCGTTTTTGGACTAGCGGGAGATGGAGATACGCAGTATTTT.